Below are 28 T cell receptor beta chains sequenced from a single sample in a study of a mutant IDH1 vaccine in newly diagnosed glioma. Time point noted: baseline, week 1 (first vaccination visit). Regarding treatment: pre-vaccination baseline after standard-of-care therapy. Produced via immunoSEQ multiplex PCR; TCRdb's table is partial and in-frame only. The sample has fewer than 85,000 clones; about 86% are singletons. Sequences were derived from PBMCs, sampled from a glioma patient treated with radiotherapy, temozolomide or both. Source of these receptors: a man aged 30 to 39 with glioma.

CDR3 nucleotides: TGTGCCAGTACAAGGGGGCCCGTTTTGACAGATACGCAGTATTTT. Translated, it gives CASTRGPVLTDTQYF. This sequence joins TRBV19 and TRBJ2-3; 7 positions agree with TRBD1. Germline CDR1 LNHDA, CDR2 SQIVND (reference sequence). The V and J ends lost 7 bases and 3 bases, in that order; junction bases with no gene match: 10. This CDR3 comprises 15 residues.

This clone was recorded a few times. This chain joins TRBV20-1 and TRBJ2-7; TRBD2 is a possible D gene (5 bases). The CDR3 spans 11 residues. Germline CDR1 is DFQATT and CDR2 is SNEGSKA (reference sequence). DNA of the CDR3: TGCAGGCCCGGGGTGCCCTACGAGCAGTACTTC. Protein product: CRPGVPYEQYF.

This chain links TRBV2 with TRBJ2-5; D may be TRBD2 (7 bases). This CDR3 is built from 15 residues. Germline V gene lookup returns CDR1 SNHLY and CDR2 FYNNEI. Between the trimmed V and J ends, which lost 1 base and 11 bases, there was a span of 20 bases. The CDR3 DNA sequence: TGTGCCAGCAGTGAAGTGGGGGGGCGAATGAGAGAGCAGTACTTC. Translation: CASSEVGGRMREQYF.

The CDR3 coding sequence is TGTGCCAGCAGCTTCTCTCGTTCCTACGAGCAGTACTTC. Its protein is CASSFSRSYEQYF. This chain connects TRBV5-4 to TRBJ2-7, with unresolved D. CDR1 SGHNT and CDR2 YYREEE come from the germline V gene (reference sequence). The CDR3 runs 13 residues. V was cut by 2 bases and J by 1 base, with 7 bases left in between.

This chain links TRBV6-6 with TRBJ2-7, with no clear D. Germline V gene sequence: CDR1 MNHNY, CDR2 SVGAGI (reference sequence). The CDR3 extends over 14 amino acids. The V end lost 0 bases, the J end lost 1 base, and 7 bases lay between the germline ends. The CDR3 loop reads CASSYSDRSYEQYF. CDR3 DNA sequence: TGTGCCAGCAGTTACTCGGACCGGTCCTACGAGCAGTACTTC.

V gene TRBV7-9 combines with J gene TRBJ2-2, with unresolved D. Trimming took off 5 bases at V and 3 bases at J, with 13 bases between the two ends. From germline, CDR1 is SEHNR and CDR2 FQNEAQ (reference sequence). The CDR3 is 15 residues long. The CDR3 reads CASSPRLGDTGELFF. In DNA, the CDR3 is TGTGCCAGCAGCCCCCGACTCGGTGACACCGGGGAGCTGTTTTTT.

V gene TRBV18 combines with J gene TRBJ1-3; D not certain. The CDR3 totals 16 residues. Trimming left V 3 bases short and J 2 bases short, with 14 bases between. Germline V gene sequence: CDR1 KGHSH, CDR2 LQKENI. The DNA for the CDR3 is TGTGCCAGCTCACCCGGAGTCGATGGGGCTGGAAACACCATATATTTT. This codes for CASSPGVDGAGNTIYF.

The chain employs TRBV28 and TRBJ1-6, with D maybe TRBD1 (5 bases). Trimming shortened V by 7 bases and J by 9 bases, and 22 bases separated the two germline ends. The CDR3 totals 16 residues. The germline CDR1 and CDR2 sequences are MDHEN and SYDVKM. The CDR3 region has the DNA TGTGCCAGCACGGCCGTGGGGCTGGGAGTAAGTTCACCCCTCCACTTT. It codes for CASTAVGLGVSSPLHF.

This clone was counted between two and nine times. This rearrangement joins TRBV5-3 to TRBJ1-5, with D perhaps matching TRBD1 (5 bases). TRBV5-3 is treated as an ORF (open reading frame) with a function not yet certain. This CDR3 region has 15 residues. V was cut by 4 bases and J by 5 bases, with 16 bases left in between. DNA for the CDR3: TGTGCCAGAAGCCCCGGACACATAGGTGATCAGCCCCAGCATTTT. Its translation is CARSPGHIGDQPQHF.

The gene calls are TRBV7-9 and TRBJ1-2; no clear D. This CDR3 spans 14 amino acids. V shed 5 bases and J shed 4 bases, with 14 bases lying between them. Looked up from germline, CDR1 is SEHNR and CDR2 is FQNEAQ (reference sequence). The CDR3 coding sequence is TGTGCCAGCAGCGACGATATACCGGGCTATGGCTACACCTTC. This encodes CASSDDIPGYGYTF.

V is TRBV5-1 and J is TRBJ2-1, with no clear D. Trimming took 2 bases from V and 7 from J, leaving 16 bases between them. Germline CDR1 reads SGHRS; CDR2 reads YFSETQ. CDR3 length: 15 residues. The CDR3 nucleotides read TGCGCCAGCAGCTTACGGTCCTGGCAGATGAATGAGCAGTTCTTC. Protein sequence: CASSLRSWQMNEQFF.

The CDR3 coding sequence is TGTGCCAGCAGCCCTCGAATTGGGGGACAGGGGGCGAATGGCTACACCTTC. Its translation is CASSPRIGGQGANGYTF. The rearrangement links TRBV11-2 to TRBJ1-2, with TRBD1 matching over 12 bases. This CDR3 contains 17 residues. Germline V gene data show CDR1 as SGHAT and CDR2 as FQNNGV. Trimming cost V 5 bases and J 6 bases; bases outside gene matches: 13.

In DNA, the CDR3 is TGTGCCAGCATGCCATCCCGGGCGAACACCGGGGAGCTGTTTTTT. It encodes CASMPSRANTGELFF. The chain uses TRBV2 and TRBJ2-2; D unclear. CDR3 size: 15 residues. Germline CDR1 reads SNHLY; CDR2 reads FYNNEI. Trimming removed 7 bases at V and 0 bases at J, with 12 bases between.

J is TRBJ1-6 and V is TRBV27; D is ambiguous. Trimming took 3 bases from V and 6 from J, leaving 9 bases between them. From germline, CDR1 is MNHEY and CDR2 SMNVEV (reference sequence). This CDR3 region has 14 residues. The CDR3 DNA follows: TGTGCCAGCAGTTTTTACGGGGTTAATTCACCCCTCCACTTT. The encoded protein is CASSFYGVNSPLHF.

This clone was observed once. This chain connects TRBV7-9 to TRBJ1-4; 11 nucleotides match TRBD1. Trimming took 4 bases from V and 7 from J; bases not matched to a gene: 5. The CDR3 covers 15 residues. Germline assignment: CDR1 SEHNR and CDR2 FQNEAQ (reference sequence). CDR3 coding DNA: TGTGCCAGCAGCTCCTGGACAGGGGGCCTTGAAAAACTGTTTTTT. This sequence encodes CASSSWTGGLEKLFF.

This clone turned up a few times. The rearrangement joins TRBV6-5 to TRBJ1-4, with 8 nucleotides matching TRBD1. Trimming removed 6 bases from V and 8 bases from J; junction bases left unmatched: 11. The V gene's germline CDR1 is MNHEY and CDR2 SVGAGI. The CDR3 is made up of 15 amino acids. Here the CDR3 reads CASRPTDRAREKLFF. For the CDR3, the DNA is TGTGCCAGCAGACCTACGGACAGGGCACGAGAAAAACTGTTTTTT.

This sequence joins TRBV18 and TRBJ1-1; TRBD1 agrees at 7 bases. The J segment lost 5 bases and the V segment lost 0 bases, leaving 6 bases of the junction unmatched. This CDR3 is built from 15 residues. Germline loops: CDR1 KGHSH, CDR2 LQKENI. The CDR3 bases are TGTGCCAGCTCACCACCGACAGGGATCGCTACTGAAGCTTTCTTT. It codes for CASSPPTGIATEAFF.

This clone has only one observation. The chain links TRBV6-6 to TRBJ1-1, with D unresolved. V was clipped by 6 bases and J by 5 bases, with 19 bases between them. The germline V gene has CDR1 MNHNY and CDR2 SVGAGI (reference sequence). The CDR3 has 15 residues. The CDR3 here is CASSPLSVGGTEAFF. The CDR3 DNA reads TGTGCCAGCAGCCCCCTTAGCGTGGGCGGGACTGAAGCTTTCTTT.

Notes on this clone: The sample contains more than one DNA sequence encoding this CDR3. The chain is built from TRBV7-9 and TRBJ2-4; possible D gene TRBD1, 5 bases. The CDR3 has 19 residues. Trimming took 5 bases from V and 2 from J, leaving 25 bases between them. Germline V lookup: CDR1 SEHNR, CDR2 FQNEAQ (reference sequence). The CDR3 DNA reads as TGTGCCAGCAGCACCAGACAGAAAGTCTCCCTATCGACCAAAAACATTCAGTACTTC. Its protein is CASSTRQKVSLSTKNIQYF.

The chain uses TRBV27 and TRBJ2-1; TRBD2 matches 8 bases. The CDR3 runs 16 residues. V gave up 3 bases and J gave up 9 bases; unmatched junction bases: 13. From germline, CDR1 is MNHEY and CDR2 SMNVEV (reference sequence). Here the CDR3 DNA reads TGTGCCAGCAGTTTCCACGCTACGGGGGGGGGAGGTGAGCAGTTCTTC. Protein sequence: CASSFHATGGGGEQFF.

The chain recombines TRBV19 with TRBJ1-4; 10 bases line up with TRBD1. This CDR3 is built from 12 residues. Germline V gives CDR1 LNHDA, CDR2 SQIVND (reference sequence). The J segment lost 7 bases and the V segment lost 10 bases, leaving 3 bases of the junction unmatched. The DNA of the CDR3 is TGTGCCACCCGGGACAGGGGTGAAAAACTGTTTTTT. Translation gives CATRDRGEKLFF.

The rearrangement links TRBV7-2 to TRBJ1-6, with D maybe TRBD1 (5 bases). The CDR3 runs 14 residues. V lost 4 bases and J lost 7, with 11 bases in between. Germline V lookup: CDR1 SGHTA, CDR2 FQGNSA. The CDR3 nucleotides are TGTGCCAGCAGCTGGGAGGGGTGGAATTCACCCCTCCACTTT. It is translated as CASSWEGWNSPLHF.

The chain joins TRBV5-6 to TRBJ1-2, with TRBD1 matching 8 bases. The CDR3 spans 15 residues. The germline V gene has CDR1 SGHDT and CDR2 YYEEEE. The ends lost 4 bases at V and 3 bases at J; junction bases unmatched: 8. Here the CDR3 DNA reads TGTGCCAGCAGCGGGGCAGGGGGCGGCTACTATGGCTACACCTTC. It yields the protein CASSGAGGGYYGYTF. The whole variable domain, remainder taken from reference TRBV5-6 and TRBJ1-2, is DAGVTQSPTHLIKTRGQQVTLRCSPKSGHDTVSWYQQALGQGPQFIFQYYEEEERQRGNFPDRFSGHQFPNYSSELNVNALLLGDSALYLCASSGAGGGYYGYTFGSGTRLTVV.

The J gene is TRBJ1-5, the V gene TRBV5-8; weak D call: TRBD1 (5 bases). The CDR3 sequence is 13 residues long. The germline gives CDR1 SGHTS, CDR2 YDEGEE. Trimming pared 0 bases from V and 7 bases from J, leaving 8 bases between. In DNA, the CDR3 is TGTGCCAGCAGCTTGGAGGGGAAACAGCCCCAGCATTTT. Protein product: CASSLEGKQPQHF.

The chain carries TRBV7-9 and TRBJ1-6; 9 bases fit TRBD1. The junction had 4 bases not matched to a gene; V was cut back by 3 bases and J by 7 bases. This CDR3 region has 15 residues. Germline assignment: CDR1 SEHNR and CDR2 FQNEAQ (reference sequence). CDR3 sequence: CASSFPGQGNSPLHF. The CDR3 region has the DNA TGTGCCAGCAGCTTTCCGGGACAGGGAAATTCACCCCTCCACTTT. Full variable domain (missing parts from reference TRBV7-9 and TRBJ1-6): DTGVSQNPRHKITKRGQNVTFRCDPISEHNRLYWYRQTLGQGPEFLTYFQNEAQLEKSRLLSDRFSAERPKGSFSTLEIQRTEQGDSAMYLCASSFPGQGNSPLHFGNGTRLTVT.

This sequence joins TRBV11-1 and TRBJ2-1; 8 positions match TRBD2. Germline assignment: CDR1 SGHAT and CDR2 FQDESV (reference sequence). Unmatched junction bases numbered 5, after V lost 4 bases and J lost 6 bases. This CDR3 region has 14 residues. In DNA, the CDR3 is TGTGCCAGCAGCTCGAGGACTAGCCGCAATGAGCAGTTCTTC. This sequence encodes CASSSRTSRNEQFF.

The chain couples TRBV7-8 to TRBJ1-4; D unresolved. This CDR3 is 13 amino acids long. CDR1 and CDR2 (germline): SGHVS, FQNEAQ. Trimming took off 4 bases at V and 7 bases at J, with 10 bases between the two ends. In DNA, the CDR3 is TGTGCCAGCAGCTCCGCCGGGATTGAAAAACTGTTTTTT. Translating it yields CASSSAGIEKLFF.

The chain carries TRBV19 and TRBJ1-2; possibly TRBD1 for D (6 bases). Germline assignment: CDR1 LNHDA and CDR2 SQIVND (reference sequence). V was clipped by 5 bases and J by 3 bases, with 16 bases between them. CDR3 length: 15 residues. Here the CDR3 reads CASSPPGRGHYGYTF. The CDR3 DNA sequence: TGTGCCAGTAGTCCCCCCGGCCGGGGGCACTATGGCTACACCTTC.